This TCR beta chain stems from a study of blood T cell repertoires in COVID-19. Clones were read by immunoSEQ multiplex PCR, and TCRdb kept only the in-frame ones, dropping some. The sample holds 85,000 to 100,000 clones, 81% seen once. The CDR3 covers 16 residues. The V and J ends lost 0 bases and 3 bases respectively, with 9 bases between them. Germline CDR1 is LNHDA and CDR2 is SQIVND (reference sequence). This chain connects TRBV19 to TRBJ1-6; D unclear. The sequencing input was peripheral blood. The sequence derives from a man older than 75 with COVID-19, enrolled during active disease. CDR3 protein: CASSIDAGSYNSPLHF. The DNA of the CDR3 is TGTGCCAGTAGTATAGATGCGGGCAGCTATAATTCACCCCTCCACTTT. Drawing the rest from reference TRBV19 and TRBJ1-6, the complete variable domain is DGGITQSPKYLFRKEGQNVTLSCEQNLNHDAMYWYRQDPGQGLRLIYYSQIVNDFQKGDIAEGYSVSREKKESFPLTVTSAQKNPTAFYLCASSIDAGSYNSPLHFGNGTRLTVT.